Each of the 9 T cell receptor beta chains below was sequenced from the same sample in a study of cytomegalovirus exposure and HLA in healthy donors. The study ran its PCR with 60 Vbeta and 13 Jbeta primers. Method: immunoSEQ multiplex PCR; TCRdb's copy keeps in-frame clones and lacks some. The sample has approximately 200,000 clones; around 80% are singletons. The sample consisted of PBMCs. The receptors stem from a woman in her 30s in good health and CMV-seropositive.

DNA for the CDR3: TGCGCCAGCAGCCCGTGGACCCGGGAGCTTCCCCGGTCACCCCTCCACTTT. Translating gives CASSPWTRELPRSPLHF. V usage is TRBV4-1 and J usage is TRBJ1-6; unclear D gene. This CDR3 is 17 amino acids long. Germline values: CDR1 MGHRA, CDR2 YSYEKL. The V end was cut by 4 bases, the J end by 10 bases, with 23 bases between.

This sequence joins TRBV6-5 and TRBJ1-4; D gene ambiguous. This CDR3 contains 16 residues. The germline gives CDR1 MNHEY, CDR2 SVGAGI. Trimming left V 4 bases short and J 1 base short, with 13 bases between. In nucleotides, the CDR3 is TGTGCCAGCAGTTCCGTGCGGTTTGGAACTAATGAAAAACTGTTTTTT. Protein product: CASSSVRFGTNEKLFF.

The chain joins TRBV25-1 to TRBJ1-2; 8 bases are a match to TRBD1. Germline trimming cut 2 bases from V and 5 bases from J; bases unmatched to any gene: 4. There are 14 residues in the CDR3. Germline V CDR1 and CDR2: MGHDK, SYGVNS. CDR3: CASSETGGWYGYTF. The CDR3 bases are TGTGCCAGCAGTGAAACAGGGGGGTGGTATGGCTACACCTTC.

The chain is built from TRBV2 and TRBJ1-5; D remains ambiguous. CDR3 length: 13 amino acids. Per the germline V gene, CDR1 is SNHLY and CDR2 is FYNNEI. V lost 3 bases and J lost 5, with 8 bases in between. The CDR3 is CASSEEGDQPQHF. The CDR3 region has the DNA TGTGCCAGCAGTGAGGAGGGAGATCAGCCCCAGCATTTT. Looking up the rest from reference TRBV2 and TRBJ1-5 gives the full variable domain: EPEVTQTPSHQVTQMGQEVILRCVPISNHLYFYWYRQILGQKVEFLVSFYNNEISEKSEIFDDQFSVERPDGSNFTLKIRSTKLEDSAMYFCASSEEGDQPQHFGDGTRLSIL.

The chain has TRBV29-1 and TRBJ1-2; D may be TRBD1 (5 bases). The CDR3 covers 14 residues. CDR1 and CDR2 (germline): SQVTM, ANQGSEA. V shed 3 bases and J shed 4 bases, with 15 bases lying between them. CDR3 coding DNA: TGCAGCGTTGAGGGAGGGACCTTTTCCTATGGCTACACCTTC. This encodes CSVEGGTFSYGYTF.

The chain joins TRBV5-8 to TRBJ1-2; no firm D call. The CDR3 is made up of 19 amino acids. Deletions cut 3 bases from V and 3 bases from J, with 27 bases between. Germline CDR1 is SGHTS and CDR2 is YDEGEE. The CDR3 DNA follows: TGTGCCAGCAGCTCGATATTCCTCCGTTTCCGCGCCTTGTACTATGGCTACACCTTC. Translation: CASSSIFLRFRALYYGYTF.

This chain uses TRBV4-3 with TRBJ1-1; D ambiguous. Trimming removed 4 bases at V and 4 bases at J, with 19 bases between. The CDR3 extends over 16 amino acids. From germline, CDR1 is LGHNA and CDR2 YSLEER. The CDR3 region has the DNA TGCGCCAGCAGCCTCCGCTTTGGGTACGAGGGCACTGAAGCTTTCTTT. This gives the protein CASSLRFGYEGTEAFF.

The CDR3 sequence: CATSRDSRTEQYF. CDR3 coding DNA: TGTGCCACCAGCAGAGATAGTCGGACAGAGCAGTACTTC. The genes are TRBV15 and TRBJ2-7; possibly TRBD1 for D (5 bases). From germline, CDR1 is LNHNV and CDR2 YYDKDF (reference sequence). The ends were cut back, 0 bases at V and 7 bases at J, with 10 bases in the middle. This CDR3 contains 13 residues.

This sequence joins TRBV5-6 and TRBJ2-7, with TRBD1 identical over 7 bases. Germline-derived CDR1 and CDR2 are SGHDT and YYEEEE. The CDR3 spans 14 residues. J lost 4 bases, V lost 1 base, and 5 bases had no gene match. The CDR3 region is CASSLTGVVYEQYF. The DNA for the CDR3 is TGTGCCAGCAGCTTGACAGGGGTGGTTTACGAGCAGTACTTC.